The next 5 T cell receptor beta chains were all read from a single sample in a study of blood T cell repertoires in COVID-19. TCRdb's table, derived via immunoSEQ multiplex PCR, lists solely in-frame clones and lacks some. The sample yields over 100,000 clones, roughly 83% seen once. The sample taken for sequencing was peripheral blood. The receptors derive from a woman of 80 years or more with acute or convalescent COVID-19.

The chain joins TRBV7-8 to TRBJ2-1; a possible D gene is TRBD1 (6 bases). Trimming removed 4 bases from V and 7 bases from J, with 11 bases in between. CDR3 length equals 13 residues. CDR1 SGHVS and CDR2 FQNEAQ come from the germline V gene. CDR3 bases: TGTGCCAGCAGCTCCAATCAGGGGAATGAGCAGTTCTTC. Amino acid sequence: CASSSNQGNEQFF.

The CDR3 sequence: CASSSLAGVGEQFF. The CDR3 DNA is TGTGCCAGCAGCTCCCTAGCGGGAGTCGGTGAGCAGTTCTTC. This sequence joins TRBV5-6 and TRBJ2-1; 10 bases match TRBD2. Germline CDR1 reads SGHDT; CDR2 reads YYEEEE. The V segment lost 3 bases and the J segment 9 bases; nucleotides outside the gene matches: 6. This CDR3 is 14 amino acids long.

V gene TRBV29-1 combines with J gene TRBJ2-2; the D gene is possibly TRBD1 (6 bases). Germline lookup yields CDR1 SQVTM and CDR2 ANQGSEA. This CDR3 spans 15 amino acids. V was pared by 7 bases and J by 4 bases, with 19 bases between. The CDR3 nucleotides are TGCAGCGCCTCACGAGGGGCAGGGGTCACCGGGGAGCTGTTTTTT. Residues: CSASRGAGVTGELFF.

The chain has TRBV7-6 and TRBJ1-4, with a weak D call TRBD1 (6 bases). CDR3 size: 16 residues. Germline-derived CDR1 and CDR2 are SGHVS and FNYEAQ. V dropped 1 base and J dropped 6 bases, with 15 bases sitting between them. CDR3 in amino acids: CASSLGRGRQDEKLFF. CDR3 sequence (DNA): TGTGCCAGCAGCTTAGGCAGGGGCCGCCAGGATGAAAAACTGTTTTTT.

The CDR3 loop reads CASSRAQPYGYTF. The CDR3 DNA sequence: TGTGCCAGCAGCAGGGCGCAGCCCTATGGCTACACCTTC. The chain combines TRBV28 with TRBJ1-2, with D maybe TRBD1 (5 bases). V lost 6 bases to trimming and J lost 4 bases, with 12 bases between them. The CDR3 consists of 13 residues. Germline CDR1 MDHEN, CDR2 SYDVKM.